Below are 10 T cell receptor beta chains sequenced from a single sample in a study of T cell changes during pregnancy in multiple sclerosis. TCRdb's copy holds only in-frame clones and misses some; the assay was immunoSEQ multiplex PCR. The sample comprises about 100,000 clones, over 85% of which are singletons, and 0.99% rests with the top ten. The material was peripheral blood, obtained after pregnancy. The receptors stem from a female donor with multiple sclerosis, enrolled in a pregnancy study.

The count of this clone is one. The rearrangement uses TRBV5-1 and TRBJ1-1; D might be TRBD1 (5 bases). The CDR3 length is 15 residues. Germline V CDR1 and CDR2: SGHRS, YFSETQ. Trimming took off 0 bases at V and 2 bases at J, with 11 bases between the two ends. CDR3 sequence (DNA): TGCGCCAGCAGCTTGGAACGGACACTAAACACTGAAGCTTTCTTT. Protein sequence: CASSLERTLNTEAFF.

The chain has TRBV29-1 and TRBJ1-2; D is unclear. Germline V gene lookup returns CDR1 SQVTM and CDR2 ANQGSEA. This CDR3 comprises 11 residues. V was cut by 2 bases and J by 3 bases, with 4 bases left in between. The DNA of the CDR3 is TGCAGCGTTGAACAGGACTATGGCTACACCTTC. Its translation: CSVEQDYGYTF. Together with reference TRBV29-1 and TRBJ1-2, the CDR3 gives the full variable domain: SAVISQKPSRDICQRGTSLTIQCQVDSQVTMMFWYRQQPGQSLTLIATANQGSEATYESGFVIDKFPISRPNLTFSTLTVSNMSPEDSSIYLCSVEQDYGYTFGSGTRLTVV.

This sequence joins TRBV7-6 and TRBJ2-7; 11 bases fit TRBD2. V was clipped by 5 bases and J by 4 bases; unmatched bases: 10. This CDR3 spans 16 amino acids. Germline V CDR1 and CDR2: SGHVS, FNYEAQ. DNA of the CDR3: TGTGCCAGCAGCACCGGGACTAGCGGAGGGAGTTACGAGCAGTACTTC. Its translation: CASSTGTSGGSYEQYF. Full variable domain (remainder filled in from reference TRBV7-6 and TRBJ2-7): GAGVSQSPRYKVTKRGQDVALRCDPISGHVSLYWYRQALGQGPEFLTYFNYEAQQDKSGLPNDRFSAERPEGSISTLTIQRTEQRDSAMYRCASSTGTSGGSYEQYFGPGTRLTVT.

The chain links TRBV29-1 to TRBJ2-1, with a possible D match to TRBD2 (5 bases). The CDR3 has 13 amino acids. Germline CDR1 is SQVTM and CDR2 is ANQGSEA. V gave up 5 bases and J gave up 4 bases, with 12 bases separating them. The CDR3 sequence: CSVRGLSYNEQFF. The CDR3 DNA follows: TGCAGCGTTCGTGGACTTTCGTACAATGAGCAGTTCTTC.

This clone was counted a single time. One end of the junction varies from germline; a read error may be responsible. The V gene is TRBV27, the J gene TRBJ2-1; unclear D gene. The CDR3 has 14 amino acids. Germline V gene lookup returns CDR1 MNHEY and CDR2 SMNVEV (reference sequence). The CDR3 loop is CASSLYTSHNEQFF. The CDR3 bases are TGTGCCAGCAGTTTATACACCTCCCACAATGAGCAGTTCTTC.

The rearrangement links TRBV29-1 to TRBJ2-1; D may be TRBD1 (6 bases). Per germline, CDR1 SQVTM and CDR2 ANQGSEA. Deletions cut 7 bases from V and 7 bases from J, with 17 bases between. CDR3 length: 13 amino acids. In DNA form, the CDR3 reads TGCAGCGCCGGACAGTTATCATCAAATGAGCAGTTCTTC. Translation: CSAGQLSSNEQFF.

Here the CDR3 DNA reads TGCAGCGTTGAAGACCAGGGTTCCCCGAGAAACACCATATATTTT. It specifies CSVEDQGSPRNTIYF. The genes are TRBV29-1 and TRBJ1-3, with a tentative D call TRBD1 (5 bases). The CDR3 sequence is 15 residues long. Trimming pared 0 bases from V and 5 bases from J, leaving 14 bases between. CDR1 is SQVTM and CDR2 is ANQGSEA in the germline V gene.

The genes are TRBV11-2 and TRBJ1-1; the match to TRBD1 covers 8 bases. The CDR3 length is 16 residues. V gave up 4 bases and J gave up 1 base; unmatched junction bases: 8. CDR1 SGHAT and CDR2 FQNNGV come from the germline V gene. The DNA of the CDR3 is TGTGCCAGCAGCTCGCCCACAGGGGGATGGAACACTGAAGCTTTCTTT. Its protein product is CASSSPTGGWNTEAFF.

CDR3: CASSDSGEVYEQYF. The CDR3, as DNA: TGTGCCAGCAGTGATAGCGGGGAGGTCTACGAGCAGTACTTC. The chain joins TRBV25-1 to TRBJ2-7, with 8 bases fitting TRBD2. Germline loops: CDR1 MGHDK, CDR2 SYGVNS. With V trimmed by 3 bases and J by 3 bases, 4 bases remained unmatched. The CDR3 length is 14 residues.

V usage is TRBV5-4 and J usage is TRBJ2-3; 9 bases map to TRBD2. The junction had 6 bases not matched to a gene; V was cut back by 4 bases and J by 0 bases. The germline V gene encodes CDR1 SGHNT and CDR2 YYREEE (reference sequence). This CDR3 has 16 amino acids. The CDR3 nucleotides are TGTGCCAGCAGCCTGGGGACTAGCAGGAGCACAGATACGCAGTATTTT. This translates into CASSLGTSRSTDTQYF.